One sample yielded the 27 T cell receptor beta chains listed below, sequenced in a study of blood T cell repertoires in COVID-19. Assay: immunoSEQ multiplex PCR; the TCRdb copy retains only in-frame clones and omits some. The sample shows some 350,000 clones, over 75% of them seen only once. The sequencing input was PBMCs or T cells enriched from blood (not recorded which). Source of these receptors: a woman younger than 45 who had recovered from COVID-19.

The CDR3: CASSVSEGSGANVLTF. CDR3 bases: TGTGCCAGCAGCGTATCTGAGGGCTCTGGGGCCAACGTCCTGACTTTC. The chain links TRBV9 to TRBJ2-6, with TRBD2 as a possible D gene (5 bases). Between the trimmed V and J ends, which lost 1 base and 0 bases, there was a span of 8 bases. CDR1 and CDR2 from the germline V gene are SGDLS and YYNGEE. This CDR3 contains 16 residues.

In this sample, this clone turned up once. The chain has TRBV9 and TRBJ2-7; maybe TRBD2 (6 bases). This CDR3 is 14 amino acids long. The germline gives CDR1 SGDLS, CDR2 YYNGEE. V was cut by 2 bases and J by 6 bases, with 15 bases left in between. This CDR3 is CASSVYGMGGEQYF. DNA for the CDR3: TGTGCCAGCAGCGTTTATGGGATGGGGGGCGAGCAGTACTTC.

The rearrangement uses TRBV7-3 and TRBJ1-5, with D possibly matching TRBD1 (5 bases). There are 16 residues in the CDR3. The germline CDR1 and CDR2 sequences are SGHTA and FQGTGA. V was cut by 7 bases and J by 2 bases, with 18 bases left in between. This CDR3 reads CASTLTGREGNQPQHF. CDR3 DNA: TGTGCCAGCACCCTAACGGGCAGGGAAGGCAATCAGCCCCAGCATTTT.

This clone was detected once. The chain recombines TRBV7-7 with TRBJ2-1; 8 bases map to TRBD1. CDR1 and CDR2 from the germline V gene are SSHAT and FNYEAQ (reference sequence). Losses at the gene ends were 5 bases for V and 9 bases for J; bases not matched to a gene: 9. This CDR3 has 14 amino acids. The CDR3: CASSAPDRGGEQFF. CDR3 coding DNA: TGTGCCAGCAGCGCACCCGACAGGGGTGGTGAGCAGTTCTTC.

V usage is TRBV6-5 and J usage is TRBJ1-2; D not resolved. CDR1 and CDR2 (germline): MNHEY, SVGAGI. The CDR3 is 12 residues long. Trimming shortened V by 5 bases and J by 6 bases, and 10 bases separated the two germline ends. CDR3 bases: TGTGCCAGCAGTCCACAGTGGGATGGCTACACCTTC. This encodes CASSPQWDGYTF.

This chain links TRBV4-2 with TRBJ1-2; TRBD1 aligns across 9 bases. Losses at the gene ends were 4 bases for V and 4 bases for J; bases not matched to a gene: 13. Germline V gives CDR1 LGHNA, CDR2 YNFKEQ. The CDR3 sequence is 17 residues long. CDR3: CASSPDPTGGLIYGYTF. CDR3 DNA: TGTGCCAGCAGCCCCGACCCTACAGGGGGCTTAATCTATGGCTACACCTTC.

CDR3 bases: TGTGCCAGCAGTGATGGGGCCGGGGGAACCCAGTACTTC. Amino acids: CASSDGAGGTQYF. This chain uses TRBV2 with TRBJ2-5, with D tentatively TRBD2 (6 bases). This CDR3 spans 13 amino acids. Germline values: CDR1 SNHLY, CDR2 FYNNEI. V was clipped by 3 bases and J by 8 bases, with 13 bases between them.

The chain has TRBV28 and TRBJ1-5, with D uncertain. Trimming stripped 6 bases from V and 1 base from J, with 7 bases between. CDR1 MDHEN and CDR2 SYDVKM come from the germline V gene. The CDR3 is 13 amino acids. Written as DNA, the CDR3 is TGTGCCAGCAGCTATTTGAGCAATCAGCCCCAGCATTTT. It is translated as CASSYLSNQPQHF.

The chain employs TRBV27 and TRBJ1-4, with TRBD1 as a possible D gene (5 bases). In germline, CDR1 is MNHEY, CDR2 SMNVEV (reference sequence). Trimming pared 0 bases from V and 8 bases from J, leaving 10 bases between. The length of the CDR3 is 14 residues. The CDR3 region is CASSLSRWGEKLFF. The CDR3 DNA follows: TGTGCCAGCAGTTTATCTCGGTGGGGCGAAAAACTGTTTTTT.

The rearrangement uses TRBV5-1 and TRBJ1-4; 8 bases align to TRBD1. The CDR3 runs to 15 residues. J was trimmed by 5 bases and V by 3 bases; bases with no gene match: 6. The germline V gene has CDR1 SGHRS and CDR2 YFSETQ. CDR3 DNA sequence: TGCGCCAGCAGCTGGGGGACAGGTCCGAATGAAAAACTGTTTTTT. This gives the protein CASSWGTGPNEKLFF. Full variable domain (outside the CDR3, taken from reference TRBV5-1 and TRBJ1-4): KAGVTQTPRYLIKTRGQQVTLSCSPISGHRSVSWYQQTPGQGLQFLFEYFSETQRNKGNFPGRFSGRQFSNSRSEMNVSTLELGDSALYLCASSWGTGPNEKLFFGSGTQLSVL.

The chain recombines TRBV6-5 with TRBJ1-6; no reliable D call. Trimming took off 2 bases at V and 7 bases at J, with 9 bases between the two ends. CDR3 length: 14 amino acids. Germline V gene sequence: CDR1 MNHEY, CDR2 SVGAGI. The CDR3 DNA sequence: TGTGCCAGCAGTTACCTCGGTTCGAATTCACCCCTCCACTTT. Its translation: CASSYLGSNSPLHF.

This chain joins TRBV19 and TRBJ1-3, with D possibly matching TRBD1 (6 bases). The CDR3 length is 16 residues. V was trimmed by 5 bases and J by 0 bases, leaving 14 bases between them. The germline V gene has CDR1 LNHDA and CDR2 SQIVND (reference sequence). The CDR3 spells CASSVGQPSSGNTIYF. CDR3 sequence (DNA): TGTGCCAGTAGTGTCGGACAGCCCAGCTCTGGAAACACCATATATTTT.

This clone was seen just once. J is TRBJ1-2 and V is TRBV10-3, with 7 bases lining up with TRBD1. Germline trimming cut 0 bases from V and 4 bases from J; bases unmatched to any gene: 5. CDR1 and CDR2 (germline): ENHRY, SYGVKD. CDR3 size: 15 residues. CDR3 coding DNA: TGTGCCATCAGTGAGTCAGGGACAGCGCTCTATGGCTACACCTTC. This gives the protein CAISESGTALYGYTF.

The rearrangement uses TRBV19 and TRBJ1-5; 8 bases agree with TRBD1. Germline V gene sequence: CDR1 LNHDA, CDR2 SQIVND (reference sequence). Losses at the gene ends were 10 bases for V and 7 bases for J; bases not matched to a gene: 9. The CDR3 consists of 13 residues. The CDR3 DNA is TGTGCCACCGGGACAGGAGGGAACCAGCCCCAGCATTTT. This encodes CATGTGGNQPQHF. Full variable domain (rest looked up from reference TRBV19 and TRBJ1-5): DGGITQSPKYLFRKEGQNVTLSCEQNLNHDAMYWYRQDPGQGLRLIYYSQIVNDFQKGDIAEGYSVSREKKESFPLTVTSAQKNPTAFYLCATGTGGNQPQHFGDGTRLSIL.

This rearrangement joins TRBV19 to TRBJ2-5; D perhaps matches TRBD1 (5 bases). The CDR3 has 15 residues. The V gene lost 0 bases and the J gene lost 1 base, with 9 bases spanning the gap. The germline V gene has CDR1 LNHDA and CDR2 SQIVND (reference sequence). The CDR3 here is CASSIDTGRQETQYF. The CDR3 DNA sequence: TGTGCCAGTAGTATAGACACAGGACGCCAAGAGACCCAGTACTTC.

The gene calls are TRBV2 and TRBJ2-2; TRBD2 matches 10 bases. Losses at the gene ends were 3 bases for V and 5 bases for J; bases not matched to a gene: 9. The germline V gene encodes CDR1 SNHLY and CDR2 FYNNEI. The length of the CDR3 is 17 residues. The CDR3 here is CASSDLAGALGTGELFF. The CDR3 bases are TGTGCCAGCAGTGATCTAGCGGGGGCCCTAGGTACCGGGGAGCTGTTTTTT.

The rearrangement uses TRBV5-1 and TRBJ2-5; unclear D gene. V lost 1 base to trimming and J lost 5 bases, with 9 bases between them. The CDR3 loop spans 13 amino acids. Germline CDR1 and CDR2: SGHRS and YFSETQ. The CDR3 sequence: CASSLSGAETQYF. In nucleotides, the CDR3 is TGCGCCAGCAGCTTGTCGGGTGCCGAGACCCAGTACTTC.

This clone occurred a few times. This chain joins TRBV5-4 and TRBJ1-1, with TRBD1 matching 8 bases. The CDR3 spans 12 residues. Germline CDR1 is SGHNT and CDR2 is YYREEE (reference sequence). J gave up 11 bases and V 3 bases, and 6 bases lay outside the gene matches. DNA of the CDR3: TGTGCCAGCAGCTCGGACAGGGCGCACGCTTTCTTT. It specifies CASSSDRAHAFF.

The CDR3 spells CASSQQPTGGSSGNTIYF. Here the CDR3 DNA reads TGCGCCAGCAGCCAGCAACCGACAGGGGGTAGTTCTGGAAACACCATATATTTT. The rearrangement uses TRBV5-1 and TRBJ1-3; TRBD1 aligns across 9 bases. Germline values: CDR1 SGHRS, CDR2 YFSETQ. The CDR3 is 18 amino acids. The J segment lost 1 base and the V segment lost 4 bases, leaving 12 bases of the junction unmatched.

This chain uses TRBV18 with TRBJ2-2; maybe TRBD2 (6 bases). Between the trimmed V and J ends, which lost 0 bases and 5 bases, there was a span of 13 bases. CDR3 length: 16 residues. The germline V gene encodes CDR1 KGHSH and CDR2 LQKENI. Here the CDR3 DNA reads TGTGCCAGCTCACCACCCGGCGGGGAGGTAACCGGGGAGCTGTTTTTT. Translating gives CASSPPGGEVTGELFF. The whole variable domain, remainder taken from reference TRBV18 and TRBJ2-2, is NAGVMQNPRHLVRRRGQEARLRCSPMKGHSHVYWYRQLPEEGLKFMVYLQKENIIDESGMPKERFSAEFPKEGPSILRIQQVVRGDSAAYFCASSPPGGEVTGELFFGEGSRLTVL.

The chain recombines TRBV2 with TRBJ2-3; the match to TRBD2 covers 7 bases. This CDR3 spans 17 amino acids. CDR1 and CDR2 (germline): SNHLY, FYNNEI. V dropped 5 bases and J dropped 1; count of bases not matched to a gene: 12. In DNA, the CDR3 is TGTGCCAGCAGTCCCGGGACTACACCACTGGGCACAGATACGCAGTATTTT. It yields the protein CASSPGTTPLGTDTQYF.

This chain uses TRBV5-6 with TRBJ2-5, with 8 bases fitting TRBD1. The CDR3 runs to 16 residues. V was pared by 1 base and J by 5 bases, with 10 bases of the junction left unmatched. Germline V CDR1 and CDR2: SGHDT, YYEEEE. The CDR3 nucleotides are TGTGCCAGCAGCTTGATTCTATTGGGACAGGTGGAGACCCAGTACTTC. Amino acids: CASSLILLGQVETQYF.

The CDR3 here is CASSQDPLASETQYF. The CDR3 DNA reads TGTGCCAGCAGCCAAGATCCACTAGCGTCAGAGACCCAGTACTTC. The V gene is TRBV3-1 (or the pseudogene TRBV3-2), the J gene TRBJ2-5; TRBD2 matches at 7 bases. In germline, CDR1 is LGHDT, CDR2 YNNKEL (reference sequence). V lost 0 bases, J lost 4 bases, and 5 bases stayed unmatched. The CDR3 contains 15 residues.

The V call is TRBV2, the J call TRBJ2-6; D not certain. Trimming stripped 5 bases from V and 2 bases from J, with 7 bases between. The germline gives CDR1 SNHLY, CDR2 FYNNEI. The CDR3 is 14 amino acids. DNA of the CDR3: TGTGCCAGCAGTCTGACTCCTGGGGCCAACGTCCTGACTTTC. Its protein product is CASSLTPGANVLTF.

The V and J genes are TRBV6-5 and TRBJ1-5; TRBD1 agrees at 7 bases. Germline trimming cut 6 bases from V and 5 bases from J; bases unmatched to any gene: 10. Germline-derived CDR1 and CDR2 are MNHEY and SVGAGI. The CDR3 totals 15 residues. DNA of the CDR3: TGTGCCAGCAGCGAGCCTTTCAGGGGGGATCAGCCCCAGCATTTT. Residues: CASSEPFRGDQPQHF.

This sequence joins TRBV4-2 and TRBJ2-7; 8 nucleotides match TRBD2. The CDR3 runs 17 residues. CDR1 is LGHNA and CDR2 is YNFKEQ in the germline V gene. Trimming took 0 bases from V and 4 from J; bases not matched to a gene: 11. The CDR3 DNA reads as TGTGCCAGCAGCCAAGATGCTAGCGGGCTAGCGAGGTACGAGCAGTACTTC. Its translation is CASSQDASGLARYEQYF.

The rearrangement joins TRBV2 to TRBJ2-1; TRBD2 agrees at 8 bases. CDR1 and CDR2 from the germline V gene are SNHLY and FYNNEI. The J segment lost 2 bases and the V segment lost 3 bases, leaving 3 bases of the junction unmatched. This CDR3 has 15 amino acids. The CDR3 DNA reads TGTGCCAGCAGTGAGTTTAGCGGGACCTACAATGAGCAGTTCTTC. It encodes CASSEFSGTYNEQFF. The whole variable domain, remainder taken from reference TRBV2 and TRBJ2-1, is EPEVTQTPSHQVTQMGQEVILRCVPISNHLYFYWYRQILGQKVEFLVSFYNNEISEKSEIFDDQFSVERPDGSNFTLKIRSTKLEDSAMYFCASSEFSGTYNEQFFGPGTRLTVL.